The 27 T cell receptor beta chains reported below all come from one sample, sequenced in a study of technical replicates of blood from a handful of donors. Libraries were prepared by immunoSEQ multiplex PCR; TCRdb keeps only in-frame clonotypes and omits some of them. The sample lists about 62,000 clones, about 89% occurring once. Sequencing input: PBMCs. The receptors originated from a human donor in good health. Some clones in this sample may be carry-over from other donors' samples.

As DNA, the CDR3 is TGTGCCAGCAGTGCGACTAGCGGGGGAAGTCAAGAGACCCAGTACTTC. Amino acid sequence: CASSATSGGSQETQYF. The chain joins TRBV27 to TRBJ2-5; TRBD2 matches 12 bases. The CDR3 has 16 amino acids. The germline CDR1 and CDR2 sequences are MNHEY and SMNVEV (reference sequence). The junction had 6 bases not matched to a gene; V was cut back by 5 bases and J by 2 bases.

For the CDR3, the DNA is TGTGCCATCCTAGGGACTAGCGGGAGTACGCAGTATTTT. This translates into CAILGTSGSTQYF. The chain uses TRBV10-3 and TRBJ2-3; 14 positions match TRBD2. The CDR3 totals 13 residues. Germline V lookup: CDR1 ENHRY, CDR2 SYGVKD. The J segment lost 8 bases and the V segment lost 8 bases, leaving 3 bases of the junction unmatched.

This chain uses TRBV6-5 with TRBJ1-2, with a possible D match to TRBD1 (5 bases). Per the germline V gene, CDR1 is MNHEY and CDR2 is SVGAGI. V lost 4 bases and J lost 0, with 15 bases in between. The CDR3 loop spans 16 amino acids. The CDR3 spells CASSSALGGPNYGYTF. The CDR3 DNA sequence: TGTGCCAGCAGTTCCGCCCTGGGGGGACCTAACTATGGCTACACCTTC.

CDR3 bases: TGTGCCAGCAGCTCCCCCGGGACAGGGACCACCGGGGAGCTGTTTTTT. This codes for CASSSPGTGTTGELFF. The chain links TRBV7-9 to TRBJ2-2, with 9 bases fitting TRBD1. This CDR3 spans 16 amino acids. Germline CDR1 reads SEHNR; CDR2 reads FQNEAQ (reference sequence). Trimming took 4 bases from V and 4 from J; bases not matched to a gene: 7.

Only a few counts were recorded for this clone. The chain has TRBV19 and TRBJ1-1; weak D call: TRBD1 (6 bases). V was pared by 5 bases and J by 6 bases, with 13 bases between. CDR1 and CDR2 (germline): LNHDA, SQIVND (reference sequence). This CDR3 spans 13 amino acids. The CDR3 is CASSLRQAAEAFF. CDR3 sequence (DNA): TGTGCCAGTAGTCTACGACAGGCTGCTGAAGCTTTCTTT.

CDR3 DNA: TGTGCCAGCAGCGTAGGTCGGGGGGGGCGCATCACCGGGGAGCTGTTTTTT. It codes for CASSVGRGGRITGELFF. The V and J genes are TRBV9 and TRBJ2-2; 8 positions match TRBD2. V was pared by 0 bases and J by 4 bases, with 8 bases of the junction left unmatched. CDR1 is SGDLS and CDR2 is YYNGEE in the germline V gene. This CDR3 spans 17 amino acids.

The CDR3: CATSMTSWHEQYF. In DNA, the CDR3 is TGTGCCACCTCGATGACTAGCTGGCACGAGCAGTACTTC. The chain carries TRBV30 and TRBJ2-7, with 7 bases aligning to TRBD2. The CDR3 is 13 residues long. The J segment lost 5 bases and the V segment lost 8 bases, leaving 12 bases of the junction unmatched. Germline V CDR1 and CDR2: GTSNPN, SVGIG (reference sequence).

This rearrangement joins TRBV30 to TRBJ1-5, with 8 bases lining up with TRBD1. The germline CDR1 and CDR2 sequences are GTSNPN and SVGIG (reference sequence). Trimming at V came to 1 base and at J to 6 bases, leaving 11 bases not matched to a gene. The CDR3 sequence is 16 residues long. The CDR3 protein is CAWSAGGREGSQPQHF. In DNA, the CDR3 is TGTGCCTGGAGTGCAGGGGGCCGGGAAGGTTCTCAGCCCCAGCATTTT.

The chain combines TRBV7-2 with TRBJ2-7; D might be TRBD1 (5 bases). Trimming shortened V by 5 bases and J by 0 bases, and 11 bases separated the two germline ends. Germline V gene lookup returns CDR1 SGHTA and CDR2 FQGNSA. The CDR3 is made up of 14 amino acids. The CDR3 nucleotides are TGTGCCAGCAGCCCGGACATTTCCTCCTACGAGCAGTACTTC. Residues: CASSPDISSYEQYF.

The J gene is TRBJ1-1, the V gene TRBV7-9, with 11 positions matching TRBD1. In germline, CDR1 is SEHNR, CDR2 FQNEAQ (reference sequence). The CDR3 is 16 amino acids. Trimming at V came to 4 bases and at J to 4 bases, leaving 8 bases not matched to a gene. For the CDR3, the DNA is TGTGCCAGCAGCTCGCCCGCCGGGACAGGGGGCACTGAAGCTTTCTTT. Encoded protein: CASSSPAGTGGTEAFF. Looking up the rest from reference TRBV7-9 and TRBJ1-1 gives the full variable domain: DTGVSQNPRHKITKRGQNVTFRCDPISEHNRLYWYRQTLGQGPEFLTYFQNEAQLEKSRLLSDRFSAERPKGSFSTLEIQRTEQGDSAMYLCASSSPAGTGGTEAFFGQGTRLTVV.

This sequence joins TRBV7-6 and TRBJ2-5; TRBD2 matches at 10 bases. Trimming removed 1 base from V and 2 bases from J; junction bases left unmatched: 7. The CDR3 is 17 residues long. From germline, CDR1 is SGHVS and CDR2 FNYEAQ. In DNA, the CDR3 is TGTGCCAGCAGCTTAGGGGCCAGCGGGGGGGTTCAAGAGACCCAGTACTTC. Translated: CASSLGASGGVQETQYF.

J is TRBJ2-7 and V is TRBV7-2; 9 bases map to TRBD1. The CDR3 loop spans 15 amino acids. V lost 1 base and J lost 4; bases outside the gene matches: 5. Germline values: CDR1 SGHTA, CDR2 FQGNSA. CDR3 DNA: TGTGCCAGCAGCTTAGGGACAGGGGACATATACGAGCAGTACTTC. Its translation is CASSLGTGDIYEQYF.

Only a few counts were recorded for this clone. The chain couples TRBV29-1 to TRBJ1-1; D might be TRBD1 (5 bases). Trimming left V 5 bases short and J 2 bases short, with 12 bases between. Germline lookup yields CDR1 SQVTM and CDR2 ANQGSEA. The CDR3 contains 13 residues. CDR3: CSVSRTSNTEAFF. The CDR3, as DNA: TGCAGCGTTTCCAGGACATCTAACACTGAAGCTTTCTTT. Combining the CDR3 with reference TRBV29-1 and TRBJ1-1 gives the whole variable domain SAVISQKPSRDICQRGTSLTIQCQVDSQVTMMFWYRQQPGQSLTLIATANQGSEATYESGFVIDKFPISRPNLTFSTLTVSNMSPEDSSIYLCSVSRTSNTEAFFGQGTRLTVV.

This chain uses TRBV19 with TRBJ2-7; D is possibly TRBD2 (5 bases). The CDR3 extends over 15 amino acids. Per the germline V gene, CDR1 is LNHDA and CDR2 is SQIVND (reference sequence). Trimming stripped 6 bases from V and 7 bases from J, with 22 bases between. CDR3 DNA: TGTGCCAGTAGCCCCGGGCCTCGACGTCGGGAAGAGCAGTACTTC. This translates into CASSPGPRRREEQYF.

The chain has TRBV6-1 and TRBJ1-1, with 8 nucleotides matching TRBD1. The germline CDR1 and CDR2 sequences are MNHNS and SASEGT. Losses at the gene ends were 6 bases for V and 1 base for J; bases not matched to a gene: 1. CDR3 length: 13 amino acids. CDR3 sequence (DNA): TGTGCCAGCAGGGACAGGGAGAACACTGAAGCTTTCTTT. Amino acids: CASRDRENTEAFF.

The chain carries TRBV7-8 and TRBJ2-7; TRBD2 is a possible D gene (5 bases). Trimming cost V 5 bases and J 4 bases, with 18 bases left between them. The germline V gene encodes CDR1 SGHVS and CDR2 FQNEAQ. CDR3 length equals 15 residues. CDR3 loop: CASSREGNPGYEQYF. The CDR3 DNA is TGTGCCAGCAGCCGAGAGGGCAACCCCGGTTACGAGCAGTACTTC.

V and J are TRBV5-1 and TRBJ2-7; 8 nucleotides agree with TRBD2. This CDR3 has 15 residues. Trimming cost V 4 bases and J 2 bases; bases outside gene matches: 8. Germline lookup yields CDR1 SGHRS and CDR2 YFSETQ. The CDR3 region is CASSPEAGVPYEQYF. The CDR3 DNA follows: TGCGCCAGCAGCCCGGAAGCGGGGGTCCCCTACGAGCAGTACTTC.

The chain joins TRBV4-2 to TRBJ2-5; TRBD2 matches 8 bases. This CDR3 contains 14 residues. Unmatched junction bases numbered 3, after V lost 2 bases and J lost 4 bases. Germline V CDR1 and CDR2: LGHNA, YNFKEQ. For the CDR3, the DNA is TGTGCCAGCAGCCAAAAGAGCGGGGGAGAGACCCAGTACTTC. Translating gives CASSQKSGGETQYF.

CDR3 in amino acids: CASSISPGTRGGYGELFF. In DNA, the CDR3 is TGTGCCAGTAGTATCTCCCCCGGGACTAGAGGGGGGTACGGGGAGCTGTTTTTT. V gene TRBV19 combines with J gene TRBJ2-2, with 8 bases that match TRBD2. Germline V gene sequence: CDR1 LNHDA, CDR2 SQIVND (reference sequence). V dropped 3 bases and J dropped 7; count of bases not matched to a gene: 16. CDR3 length: 18 residues.

V gene TRBV12-5 combines with J gene TRBJ1-1; 9 nucleotides line up with TRBD1. Germline trimming cut 1 base from V and 4 bases from J; bases unmatched to any gene: 7. This CDR3 region has 16 residues. Germline CDR1 reads LGHNT; CDR2 reads FRNRAP. The CDR3, as DNA: TGTGCTAGTGGTTTGGCCCAAACAGGGGGCGTCACTGAAGCTTTCTTT. Translation: CASGLAQTGGVTEAFF. The whole variable domain, remainder taken from reference TRBV12-5 and TRBJ1-1, is DARVTQTPRHKVTEMGQEVTMRCQPILGHNTVFWYRQTMMQGLELLAYFRNRAPLDDSGMPKDRFSAEMPDATLATLKIQPSEPRDSAVYFCASGLAQTGGVTEAFFGQGTRLTVV.

The chain joins TRBV10-3 to TRBJ2-2, with 8 nucleotides matching TRBD2. V shed 10 bases and J 2 bases; nucleotides not matched to a gene: 15. Looked up from germline, CDR1 is ENHRY and CDR2 is SYGVKD. The CDR3 is 17 residues long. CDR3 residues: CATGRSSGDRNTGELFF. Here the CDR3 DNA reads TGTGCCACCGGAAGAAGTAGCGGGGACCGTAACACCGGGGAGCTGTTTTTT.

V and J are TRBV7-9 and TRBJ2-3; 10 bases match TRBD1. The germline V gene encodes CDR1 SEHNR and CDR2 FQNEAQ (reference sequence). J lost 8 bases, V lost 5 bases, and 10 bases had no gene match. The CDR3 is made up of 15 amino acids. CDR3 residues: CASSIGTGDPSTQYF. Written as DNA, the CDR3 is TGTGCCAGCAGCATCGGGACAGGGGATCCTAGTACGCAGTATTTT.

The J gene is TRBJ2-1, the V gene TRBV4-3, with 8 bases fitting TRBD2. Per the germline V gene, CDR1 is LGHNA and CDR2 is YSLEER. V shed 0 bases and J 8 bases; nucleotides not matched to a gene: 6. The CDR3 has 15 amino acids. The DNA for the CDR3 is TGCGCCAGCAGCCAAGAGGAACTAGCGGTCCATGAGCAGTTCTTC. Its translation is CASSQEELAVHEQFF.

This clone was counted a single time. The chain has TRBV4-3 and TRBJ1-2, with a weak D call TRBD1 (5 bases). Germline CDR1 reads LGHNA; CDR2 reads YSLEER. The ends were cut back, 1 base at V and 0 bases at J, with 9 bases in the middle. The CDR3 covers 15 residues. CDR3 amino acids: CASSQGRASNYGYTF. DNA for the CDR3: TGCGCCAGCAGCCAAGGCAGGGCCTCTAACTATGGCTACACCTTC.

J is TRBJ2-7 and V is TRBV27, with 8 positions matching TRBD1. Germline assignment: CDR1 MNHEY and CDR2 SMNVEV (reference sequence). CDR3 length: 14 residues. Trimming cost V 6 bases and J 3 bases; bases outside gene matches: 7. The CDR3 coding sequence is TGTGCCAGCAGGAAGGCAGGGGGCAGCTACGAGCAGTACTTC. Protein: CASRKAGGSYEQYF.

This clone was picked up one time. The chain uses TRBV7-9 and TRBJ1-3; D call uncertain. Trimming pared 1 base from V and 4 bases from J, leaving 11 bases between. CDR3 length: 15 amino acids. CDR1 SEHNR and CDR2 FQNEAQ come from the germline V gene (reference sequence). The CDR3 region is CASSLGENQGNTIYF. The DNA of the CDR3 is TGTGCCAGCAGCTTAGGTGAAAATCAGGGAAACACCATATATTTT.

The rearrangement links TRBV4-1 to TRBJ1-2, with no clear D. The germline gives CDR1 MGHRA, CDR2 YSYEKL. CDR3 size: 16 residues. V lost 0 bases to trimming and J lost 5 bases, with 16 bases between them. CDR3 in amino acids: CASSQDTRAPSYGYTF. DNA for the CDR3: TGCGCCAGCAGCCAAGATACCCGAGCCCCCTCTTATGGCTACACCTTC.